These 27 T cell receptor beta chains were all obtained from the same sample, sequenced in a study of CD8 T cells in ankylosing spondylitis. Their cognate antigens are unknown. TCRdb re-called the 5' RACE reads through MiXCR, storing one row per CDR3 protein. The sample shows hundreds of thousands of distinct CDR3 sequences, over 9.5% of them seen only once. Study conclusions and caveats: Ankylosing spondylitis blood appeared to be characterized by a TCR beta motif of several highly homologous variants.

Sequencing input: blood, either unsorted or a sorted T cell fraction (not recorded which). The source is a male donor with ankylosing spondylitis.

At least ten counts were recorded for this clonotype. This sequence joins TRBV20-1 and TRBJ2-3; no clear D gene. The CDR3 is 13 residues long. The germline CDR1 and CDR2 sequences are DFQATT and SNEGSKA (reference sequence). Trimming left V 1 base short and J 1 base short, with 6 bases between. CDR3 DNA sequence: TGCAGTGCTAGAGGACGGGGCACAGATACGCAGTATTTT. Its protein is CSARGRGTDTQYF.

The chain employs TRBV7-2 and TRBJ1-1; D is uncertain. V shed 5 bases and J shed 6 bases, with 13 bases lying between them. The CDR3 has 13 amino acids. Germline V lookup: CDR1 SGHTA, CDR2 FQGNSA. CDR3 amino acids: CASSRVTGAEAFF. The CDR3 nucleotides are TGTGCCAGCAGCCGTGTGACGGGTGCTGAAGCTTTCTTT.

This chain uses TRBV19 with TRBJ2-7; 8 nucleotides line up with TRBD1. Trimming cost V 7 bases and J 6 bases; bases outside gene matches: 8. The CDR3 loop spans 13 amino acids. The germline V gene has CDR1 LNHDA and CDR2 SQIVND (reference sequence). The CDR3 DNA reads as TGTGCCAGTAACGGGCAGGGGGCTGGCGAGCAGTACTTC. Protein sequence: CASNGQGAGEQYF.

This clonotype was observed many times. The V gene is TRBV20-1, the J gene TRBJ2-2, with TRBD1 identical over 10 bases. CDR1 is DFQATT and CDR2 is SNEGSKA in the germline V gene (reference sequence). V shed 2 bases, J shed 5 bases, and the junction held 8 bases outside the gene matches. This CDR3 is 16 amino acids long. For the CDR3, the DNA is TGCAGTGCTAGAAGACCAGGGACAGGGGAAACCGGGGAGCTGTTTTTT. This encodes CSARRPGTGETGELFF.

There are a few counts of this clonotype. V is TRBV6-2 or TRBV6-3 and J is TRBJ2-7; D possibly corresponds to TRBD1 (6 bases). The CDR3 has 14 amino acids. Germline V gene sequence: CDR1 MNHEY, CDR2 SVGEGT. V was pared by 6 bases and J by 1 base, with 13 bases between. The CDR3: CASSRGEYSYEQYF. The CDR3 DNA sequence: TGTGCCAGCAGCAGGGGAGAGTATTCCTACGAGCAGTACTTC.

This clonotype was recorded a few times. V is TRBV20-1 and J is TRBJ2-1; 7 nucleotides agree with TRBD2. Germline V lookup: CDR1 DFQATT, CDR2 SNEGSKA (reference sequence). Unmatched junction bases numbered 14, after V lost 5 bases and J lost 4 bases. This CDR3 region has 16 residues. The DNA for the CDR3 is TGCAGTGCTCGGGGGAGCGGGGCAGCAGATTACAATGAGCAGTTCTTC. Protein: CSARGSGAADYNEQFF.

This sequence joins TRBV20-1 and TRBJ1-1; the match to TRBD1 covers 7 bases. V lost 0 bases and J lost 3; bases outside the gene matches: 4. The CDR3 consists of 14 residues. Germline lookup yields CDR1 DFQATT and CDR2 SNEGSKA (reference sequence). DNA of the CDR3: TGCAGTGCTAGAGATGGACAGGTACACACTGAAGCTTTCTTT. Its protein product is CSARDGQVHTEAFF.

This clonotype was recorded only once. V gene TRBV27 combines with J gene TRBJ2-2, with 7 bases fitting TRBD2. The CDR3 covers 18 residues. V lost 1 base to trimming and J lost 5 bases; unmatched junction nucleotides: 13. The V gene's germline CDR1 is MNHEY and CDR2 SMNVEV (reference sequence). Here the CDR3 reads CASSLYGLAGEYTGELFF. CDR3 DNA sequence: TGTGCCAGCAGTTTATACGGACTTGCGGGGGAATATACCGGGGAGCTGTTTTTT.

The gene calls are TRBV28 and TRBJ2-1; D gene ambiguous. V was pared by 8 bases and J by 12 bases, with 23 bases between. There are 14 residues in the CDR3. Germline values: CDR1 MDHEN, CDR2 SYDVKM. Here the CDR3 reads CASRTSKTSVRQFF. DNA for the CDR3: TGTGCCAGCCGGACCTCGAAGACTTCCGTCCGGCAGTTCTTC.

J is TRBJ2-7 and V is TRBV20-1; 9 bases align to TRBD2. Germline lookup yields CDR1 DFQATT and CDR2 SNEGSKA (reference sequence). The V gene end was trimmed by 5 bases and the J gene end by 0 bases; junction bases not matched to a gene: 2. CDR3 size: 13 residues. CDR3 loop: CSAFSGSSYEQYF. The CDR3 region has the DNA TGCAGTGCTTTTAGCGGGAGCTCCTACGAGCAGTACTTC.

This clonotype was detected a few times. This chain links TRBV12-3 or TRBV12-4 with TRBJ1-5; D is perhaps TRBD1 (6 bases). Trimming shortened V by 3 bases and J by 4 bases, and 13 bases separated the two germline ends. The CDR3 spans 15 residues. CDR3 in amino acids: CASSFSGALNQPQHF. The CDR3 DNA sequence: TGTGCCAGCAGTTTCTCAGGGGCTCTTAATCAGCCCCAGCATTTT.

This clonotype turned up a few times. Here the CDR3 reads CASSSWGTGSSYEQYF. The CDR3 DNA sequence: TGTGCCAGCAGCTCCTGGGGGACAGGTTCTTCCTACGAGCAGTACTTC. The V gene is TRBV11-2, the J gene TRBJ2-7; TRBD1 aligns across 8 bases. Unmatched junction bases numbered 9, after V lost 4 bases and J lost 1 base. The germline V gene has CDR1 SGHAT and CDR2 FQNNGV. The CDR3 is 16 residues long.

This clonotype was seen many times. This chain connects TRBV15 to TRBJ2-1, with 10 positions matching TRBD2. This CDR3 has 15 amino acids. Germline V lookup: CDR1 LNHNV, CDR2 YYDKDF (reference sequence). J lost 8 bases, V lost 1 base, and 5 bases had no gene match. The CDR3 spells CATSRGGLASDEQFF. CDR3 coding DNA: TGTGCCACCAGCAGAGGGGGACTAGCGTCCGATGAGCAGTTCTTC.

This chain connects TRBV20-1 to TRBJ1-2; 10 bases fit TRBD1. Germline V lookup: CDR1 DFQATT, CDR2 SNEGSKA (reference sequence). The length of the CDR3 is 12 residues. V lost 6 bases, J lost 9 bases, and 7 bases stayed unmatched. The CDR3 nucleotides read TGCAGTGCCCGACAGGGGGCTTTTAGCTACACCTTC. Its translation is CSARQGAFSYTF.

The chain recombines TRBV7-2 with TRBJ1-4; 8 bases line up with TRBD1. Per the germline V gene, CDR1 is SGHTA and CDR2 is FQGNSA. The V segment lost 5 bases and the J segment 8 bases; nucleotides outside the gene matches: 16. The CDR3 is made up of 17 amino acids. CDR3 DNA: TGTGCCAGCAGCGGAATGGGGAAGGACAGGGACGGGGAAAAACTGTTTTTT. Translated: CASSGMGKDRDGEKLFF.

Only a few counts were recorded for this clonotype. The V call is TRBV20-1, the J call TRBJ1-5; 7 nucleotides agree with TRBD1. There are 14 residues in the CDR3. J was trimmed by 4 bases and V by 3 bases; bases with no gene match: 6. Looked up from germline, CDR1 is DFQATT and CDR2 is SNEGSKA (reference sequence). The CDR3 sequence is CSARSPGQNQPQHF. The CDR3 bases are TGCAGTGCTAGGTCCCCGGGACAGAATCAGCCCCAGCATTTT.

This clonotype showed up many times. The chain recombines TRBV20-1 with TRBJ2-3; D is possibly TRBD1 or TRBD2 (5 bases each). The CDR3 length is 15 residues. Trimming took off 6 bases at V and 6 bases at J, with 22 bases between the two ends. CDR1 and CDR2 from the germline V gene are DFQATT and SNEGSKA (reference sequence). CDR3 coding DNA: TGCAGTGCGGGGGACCGGGGCCTAGGGGTGGATACGCAGTATTTT. It translates to CSAGDRGLGVDTQYF.

This clonotype has only a few counts. The V and J genes are TRBV13 and TRBJ2-7; 8 nucleotides line up with TRBD2. CDR3 length: 13 amino acids. Germline values: CDR1 PRHDT, CDR2 FYEKMQ (reference sequence). The junction had 5 bases not matched to a gene; V was cut back by 5 bases and J by 5 bases. The CDR3 region has the DNA TGTGCCAGCAGCCAGCGGGGGCTAGACGAGCAGTACTTC. Amino acids: CASSQRGLDEQYF.

V usage is TRBV6-1 and J usage is TRBJ2-1; TRBD1 matches 7 bases. Trimming at V came to 8 bases and at J to 13 bases, leaving 14 bases not matched to a gene. The germline gives CDR1 MNHNS, CDR2 SASEGT. The CDR3 loop spans 13 amino acids. In nucleotides, the CDR3 is TGTGCCAGCGGACTGTCCCACAGGGGAAATCAGTTCTTC. Translating gives CASGLSHRGNQFF.

This clonotype was seen a few times. The chain combines TRBV5-1 with TRBJ2-7; D gene ambiguous. The CDR3 length is 16 residues. Germline V gene lookup returns CDR1 SGHRS and CDR2 YFSETQ. V lost 4 bases to trimming and J lost 1 base, with 18 bases between them. Here the CDR3 DNA reads TGCGCCAGCAGCCCTACACCCGGATCCGCATCCTACGAGCAGTACTTC. This encodes CASSPTPGSASYEQYF.

This clonotype was seen many times. This chain links TRBV6-5 with TRBJ1-2; 8 bases are shared with TRBD1. The CDR3 covers 12 residues. The germline V gene encodes CDR1 MNHEY and CDR2 SVGAGI. V dropped 6 bases and J dropped 7; count of bases not matched to a gene: 4. CDR3 amino acids: CASRTGESGYTF. The CDR3 DNA is TGTGCCAGCAGGACAGGGGAAAGTGGCTACACCTTC.

This clonotype was seen at least ten times. This chain joins TRBV24-1 and TRBJ1-5, with unresolved D. The ends were cut back, 5 bases at V and 5 bases at J, with 9 bases in the middle. The CDR3 has 13 residues. The germline V gene encodes CDR1 KGHDR and CDR2 SFDVKD. The CDR3 reads CATSGVTYQPQHF. For the CDR3, the DNA is TGTGCCACCAGTGGGGTAACTTATCAGCCCCAGCATTTT.

The gene calls are TRBV6-1 and TRBJ2-2; 8 bases fit TRBD1. CDR3 length: 16 residues. Unmatched junction bases numbered 10, after V lost 5 bases and J lost 5 bases. Germline CDR1 and CDR2: MNHNS and SASEGT. CDR3 sequence: CASSLFQGARTGELFF. The CDR3 region has the DNA TGTGCCAGCAGTCTTTTTCAGGGGGCGAGAACCGGGGAGCTGTTTTTT.

This clonotype was counted at least ten times. V and J are TRBV20-1 and TRBJ1-4, with 8 positions matching TRBD1. The germline V gene has CDR1 DFQATT and CDR2 SNEGSKA (reference sequence). The CDR3 runs to 13 residues. Trimming cost V 4 bases and J 3 bases; bases outside gene matches: 1. CDR3: CSATGQANEKLFF. In nucleotides, the CDR3 is TGCAGTGCTACGGGACAGGCTAATGAAAAACTGTTTTTT.

The chain couples TRBV10-3 to TRBJ1-6, with TRBD1 as a possible D gene (5 bases). Trimming shortened V by 2 bases and J by 9 bases, and 11 bases separated the two germline ends. From germline, CDR1 is ENHRY and CDR2 SYGVKD. The CDR3 is made up of 14 amino acids. CDR3 nucleotides: TGTGCCATCAGTGAGCTAGGACAAGGTTCACCCCTCCACTTT. It translates to CAISELGQGSPLHF.

This clonotype was detected only a few times. This rearrangement joins TRBV21-1 to TRBJ2-3; the table's D call of TRBD1 was not tested on the DNA. TRBV21-1 is a pseudogene locus. CDR3 length: 16 residues. CDR3 protein: CASSKVDKGAPDTQYF. The CDR3 nucleotides read TGTGCCAGCAGCAAAGTGGACAAAGGGGCTCCAGATACGCAGTATTTT.

V and J are TRBV7-6 and TRBJ1-1; D possibly corresponds to TRBD1 (5 bases). Germline V gene data show CDR1 as SGHVS and CDR2 as FNYEAQ. The V end was cut by 1 base, the J end by 6 bases, with 12 bases between. CDR3 length: 14 residues. Here the CDR3 DNA reads TGTGCCAGCAGCTTAGGTATCAGGGTCTCTGAAGCTTTCTTT. As protein: CASSLGIRVSEAFF.